Listed here is a single TCR beta chain. The source of the sample is a study of blood T cells in healthy people across ages. Germline loops: CDR1 SGHTA, CDR2 FQGTGA. V was pared by 1 base and J by 8 bases, with 12 bases between. CDR3 size: 14 residues. It was with a sample-barcoded 5' primer and a J-beta primer mix that a second PCR of roughly 7 to 12 cycles was run. Each CDR3 protein is one row after TCRdb ran MiXCR on the 5' RACE reads. This sample has about 1.1 million distinct CDR3 sequences; more than 30% occur once, and the top ten carry under 15%. This sequence originates from a man in his late teens or twenties in good health. The chain uses TRBV7-3 and TRBJ2-1; D unclear. The specimen was blood. CDR3 nucleotides: TGTGCCAGCAGCTTAAATATACAGAAGGATGAGCAGTTCTTC. This gives the protein CASSLNIQKDEQFF.